This TCR beta chain was recorded in a study of blood T cells in healthy people across ages. Details on this clonotype: Its matching antigen is unknown.

Trimming cost V 6 bases and J 1 base, with 9 bases left between them. The germline gives CDR1 MDHEN, CDR2 SYDVKM. This CDR3 region has 13 residues. Study-level points and caveats: Older individuals had lower TCR beta diversity per million T cells (the decline was roughly linear).

A J-beta primer mix and a sample-barcoded 5' primer were used in a second PCR of about 7 to 12 cycles. TCRdb reanalysed the 5' RACE reads using MiXCR and keeps one entry per CDR3 protein. The table records approximately 360,000 distinct CDR3 sequences, roughly half of them present only once. This TCR derives from a man aged 60 to 69 in good health. The genes are TRBV28 and TRBJ1-2; D might be TRBD1 (5 bases). The sample taken for sequencing was blood. The CDR3 region is CASRGRGNYGYTF. The CDR3 region has the DNA TGTGCCAGCAGGGGACGGGGTAACTATGGCTACACCTTC.